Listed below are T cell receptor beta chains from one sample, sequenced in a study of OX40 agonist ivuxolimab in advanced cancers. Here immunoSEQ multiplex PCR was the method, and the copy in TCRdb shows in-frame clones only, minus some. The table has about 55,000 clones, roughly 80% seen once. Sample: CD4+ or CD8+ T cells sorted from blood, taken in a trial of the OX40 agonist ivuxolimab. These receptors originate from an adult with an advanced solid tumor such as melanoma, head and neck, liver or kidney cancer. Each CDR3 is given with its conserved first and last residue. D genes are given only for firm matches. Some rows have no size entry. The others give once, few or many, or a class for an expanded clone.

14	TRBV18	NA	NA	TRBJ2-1	TGTGCCAGCGCCGGCGGCTCTTCCTACAATGAGCAGTTCTTC	CASAGGSSYNEQFF
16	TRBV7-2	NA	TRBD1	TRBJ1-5	TGTGCCAGCAGCCTGAGAGCGGGACAGGGCAACCAGCCCCAGCATTTT	CASSLRAGQGNQPQHF
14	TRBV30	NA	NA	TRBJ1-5	TGTGCCTGGAGCCCCACAGGAGGGGGACAGCCCCAGCATTTT	CAWSPTGGGQPQHF
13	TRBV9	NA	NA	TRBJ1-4	TGTGCCAGCAGCGCTTCCAGGGGAGAAAAACTGTTTTTT	CASSASRGEKLFF
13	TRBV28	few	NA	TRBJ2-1	TGTGCCAGCAGTTTTAAGAACACCCATGAGCAGTTCTTC	CASSFKNTHEQFF
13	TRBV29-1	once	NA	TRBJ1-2	TGCAGCGCCGGAGACAGGCTAGGCTATGGCTACACCTTC	CSAGDRLGYGYTF
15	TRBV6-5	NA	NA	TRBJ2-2	TGTGCCAGCGAGGGGACGAGTCGAGGAACCGGGGAGCTGTTTTTT	CASEGTSRGTGELFF
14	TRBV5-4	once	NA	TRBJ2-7	TGTGCCAGCAGCCACGGGACGGTCGCCTACGAGCAGTACTTC	CASSHGTVAYEQYF
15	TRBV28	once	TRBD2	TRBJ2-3	TGTGCCAGCAGTCGTTCGACGGGGGAGGGAGATACGCAGTATTTT	CASSRSTGEGDTQYF
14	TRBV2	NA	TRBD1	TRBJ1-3	TGTGCCAGACGGGGGACAGGGGTCGGAAACACCATATATTTT	CARRGTGVGNTIYF
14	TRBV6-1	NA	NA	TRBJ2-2	TGTGCCAGCACGGTCGGGGAGTTCACCGGGGAGCTGTTTTTT	CASTVGEFTGELFF
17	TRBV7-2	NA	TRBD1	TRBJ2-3	TGTGCCAGCAGCCTAGAGACCGGGACAGGGTTTGGAGATACGCAGTATTTT	CASSLETGTGFGDTQYF
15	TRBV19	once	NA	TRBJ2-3	TGTGCCAGTAGTATTACTAGACCGAGCACAGATACGCAGTATTTT	CASSITRPSTDTQYF
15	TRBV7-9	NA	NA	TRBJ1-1	TGTGCCAGCAGCTTAAGGGTGGGAGTTAACACTGAAGCTTTCTTT	CASSLRVGVNTEAFF
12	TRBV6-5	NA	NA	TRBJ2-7	TGTGCCAGCACCCGGGACGGCCACGAGCAGTACTTC	CASTRDGHEQYF
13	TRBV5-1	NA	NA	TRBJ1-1	TGCGCCAGCAGCTTGCACCTGGACACTGAAGCTTTCTTT	CASSLHLDTEAFF
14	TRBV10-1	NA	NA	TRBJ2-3	TGCGCCAGCAGTAGGTATTCCAGCACAGATACGCAGTATTTT	CASSRYSSTDTQYF
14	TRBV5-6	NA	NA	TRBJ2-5	TGTGCCAGCAGCTTTGGTCAGGTTGAAGAGACCCAGTACTTC	CASSFGQVEETQYF
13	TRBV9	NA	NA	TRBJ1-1	TGTGCCAGTAAAAGGACAACTCACACTGAAGCTTTCTTT	CASKRTTHTEAFF
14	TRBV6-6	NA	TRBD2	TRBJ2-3	TGTGCCATCAGTTCTAGCGGACCCACAGATACGCAGTATTTT	CAISSSGPTDTQYF
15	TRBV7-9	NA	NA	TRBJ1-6	TGTGCCAGCAGCTTAGGGGGCGCGGAAGGGACACCCCTCCACTTT	CASSLGGAEGTPLHF
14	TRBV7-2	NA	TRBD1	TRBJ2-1	TGTGCCAGCAGCTTAGGAGGGACAGGGGTCGAGCAGTTCTTC	CASSLGGTGVEQFF
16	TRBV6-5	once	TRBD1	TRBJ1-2	TGTGCCAGCAGTTACGGGCAGGGGGCAGCTCCATATGGCTACACCTTC	CASSYGQGAAPYGYTF
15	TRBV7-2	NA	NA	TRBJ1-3	TGTGCCAGCAGCTTAACCACGGGCTCTGGAAACACCATATATTTT	CASSLTTGSGNTIYF
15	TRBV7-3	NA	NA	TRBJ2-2	TGTGCCAGCAGCTTCCGGCAGGGGAACACCGGGGAGCTGTTTTTT	CASSFRQGNTGELFF
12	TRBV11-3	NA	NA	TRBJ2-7	TGTGCCAGCAGCTTATCAGGGGATGAGCAGTACTTC	CASSLSGDEQYF
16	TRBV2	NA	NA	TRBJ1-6	TGTGCCAGCACCCTTTACTCGGGGAACGCTAATTCACCCCTCCACTTT	CASTLYSGNANSPLHF
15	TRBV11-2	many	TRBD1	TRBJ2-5	TGTGCCAGCAGCACCTTGACAGGGGGTCTACAGACCCAGTACTTC	CASSTLTGGLQTQYF
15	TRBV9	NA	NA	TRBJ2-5	TGTGCCAGCAGCGTAGAAGGCGGACTTGGGGAGACCCAGTACTTC	CASSVEGGLGETQYF
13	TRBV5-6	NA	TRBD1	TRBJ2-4	TGTGCCAGCAGCTTATCAGGGGGAAACATTCGGTACTTC	CASSLSGGNIRYF
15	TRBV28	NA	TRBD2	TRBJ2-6	TGTGCCAGCAGCCCAACTAGCGCTGGGGCCAACGTCCTGACTTTC	CASSPTSAGANVLTF
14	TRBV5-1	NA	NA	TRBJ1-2	TGCGCCAGCAGCTTGAGGGAGAGGGGCTATGGCTACACCTTC	CASSLRERGYGYTF
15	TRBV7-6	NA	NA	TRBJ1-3	TGTGCCAGCAGCCCCGGAGGGAACTCTGGAAACACCATATATTTT	CASSPGGNSGNTIYF
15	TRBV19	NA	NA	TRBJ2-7	TGTGCCAGTAGTACGAACCGGGACAAGTCGGTCGAGCAGTACTTC	CASSTNRDKSVEQYF
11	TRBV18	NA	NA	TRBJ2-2	TGTGCCAGCTCCCCTACCGGGGAGCTGTTTTTT	CASSPTGELFF
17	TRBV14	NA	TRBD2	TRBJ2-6	TGTGCCAGCAGCCAACCGGGAGGGCCTTCTGGGGCCAACGTCCTGACTTTC	CASSQPGGPSGANVLTF
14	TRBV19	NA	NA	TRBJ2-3	TGTGCCAGTACCCAATCGAGGCCTACAGATACGCAGTATTTT	CASTQSRPTDTQYF
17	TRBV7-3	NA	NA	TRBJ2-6	TGTGCCAGCAGCTTATATACAGGAGCCTCTGGGGCCAACGTCCTGACTTTC	CASSLYTGASGANVLTF
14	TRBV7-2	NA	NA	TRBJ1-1	TGTGCCAGCAGCGGAAACTCAAAGAACACTGAAGCTTTCTTT	CASSGNSKNTEAFF
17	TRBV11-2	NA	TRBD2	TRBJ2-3	TGTGCCAGCAGCATGACTAGCGGGGGGCCAAGCACAGATACGCAGTATTTT	CASSMTSGGPSTDTQYF
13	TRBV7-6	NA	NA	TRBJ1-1	TGTGCCAGCAGCCAGACACCAAACACTGAAGCTTTCTTT	CASSQTPNTEAFF
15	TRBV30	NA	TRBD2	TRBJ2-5	TGTGCCTGGAGTGTGGCGGCGGGGGTGCGAGAGACCCAGTACTTC	CAWSVAAGVRETQYF
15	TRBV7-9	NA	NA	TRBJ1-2	TGTGCCAGCAGCTTAGAGCAGACCTATCGGCTCGGCTACACCTTC	CASSLEQTYRLGYTF
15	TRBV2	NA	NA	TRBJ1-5	TGTGCCAGCAGGGGCCGGATACTTAGCAATCAGCCCCAGCATTTT	CASRGRILSNQPQHF
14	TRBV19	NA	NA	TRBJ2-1	TGTGCCAGTAGTATCCCGGGTGTCTACAATGAGCAGTTCTTC	CASSIPGVYNEQFF
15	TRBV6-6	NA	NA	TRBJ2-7	TGTGCCAGCAGTTACGCCGGGACGGCGGGATACGAGCAGTACTTC	CASSYAGTAGYEQYF
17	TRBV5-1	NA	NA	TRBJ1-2	TGCGCCAGCGGGCTCGGGCAGGGCGTTTCTCTAGTTTATGGCTACACCTTC	CASGLGQGVSLVYGYTF
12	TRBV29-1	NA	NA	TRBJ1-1	TGCAGCGCCGGGGTCGGGAACACTGAAGCTTTCTTT	CSAGVGNTEAFF
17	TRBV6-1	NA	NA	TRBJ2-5	TGTGCCAGCAGTGAACCACAAAAAAAAGGGGACCAAGAGACCCAGTACTTC	CASSEPQKKGDQETQYF
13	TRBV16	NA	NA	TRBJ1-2	TGTGCCAGCAGCCAGGGGCAGGGTGAAGGCTACACCTTC	CASSQGQGEGYTF
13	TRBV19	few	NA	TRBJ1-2	TGTGCCAGTAGTATGGCAGGGGCCTATGGCTACACCTTC	CASSMAGAYGYTF
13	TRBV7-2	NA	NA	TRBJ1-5	TGTGCCAGCAGCTTATACGGAGACCAGCCCCAGCATTTT	CASSLYGDQPQHF
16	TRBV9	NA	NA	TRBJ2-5	TGTGCCAGCAGCGTAGGAGCGGCGCCCGAGGTGGAGACCCAGTACTTC	CASSVGAAPEVETQYF